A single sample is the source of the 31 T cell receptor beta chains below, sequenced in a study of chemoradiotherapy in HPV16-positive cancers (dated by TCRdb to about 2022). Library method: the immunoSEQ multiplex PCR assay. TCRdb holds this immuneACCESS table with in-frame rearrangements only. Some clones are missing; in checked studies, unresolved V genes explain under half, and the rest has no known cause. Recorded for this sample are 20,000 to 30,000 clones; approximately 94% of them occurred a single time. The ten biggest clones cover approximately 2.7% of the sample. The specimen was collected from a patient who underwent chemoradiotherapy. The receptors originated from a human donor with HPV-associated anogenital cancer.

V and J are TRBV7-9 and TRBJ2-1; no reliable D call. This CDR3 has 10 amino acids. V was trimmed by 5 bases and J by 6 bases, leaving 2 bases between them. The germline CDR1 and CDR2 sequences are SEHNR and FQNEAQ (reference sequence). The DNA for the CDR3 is TGTGCCAGCAGCCCCAATGAGCAGTTCTTC. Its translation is CASSPNEQFF.

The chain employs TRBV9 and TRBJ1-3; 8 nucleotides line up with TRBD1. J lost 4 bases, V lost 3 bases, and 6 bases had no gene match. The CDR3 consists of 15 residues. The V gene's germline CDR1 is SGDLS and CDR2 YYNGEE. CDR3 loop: CASSGDRSYGNTIYF. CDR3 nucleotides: TGTGCCAGCAGCGGGGACAGGTCGTACGGAAACACCATATATTTT. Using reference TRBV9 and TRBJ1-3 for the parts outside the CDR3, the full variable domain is DSGVTQTPKHLITATGQRVTLRCSPRSGDLSVYWYQQSLDQGLQFLIQYYNGEERAKGNILERFSAQQFPDLHSELNLSSLELGDSALYFCASSGDRSYGNTIYFGEGSWLTVV.

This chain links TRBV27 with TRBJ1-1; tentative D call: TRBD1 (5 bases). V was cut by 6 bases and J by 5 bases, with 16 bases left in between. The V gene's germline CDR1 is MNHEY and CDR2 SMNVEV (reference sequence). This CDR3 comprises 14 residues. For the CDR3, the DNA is TGTGCCAGCAGCTCCCAGAGCGGGGGGACTGAAGCTTTCTTT. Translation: CASSSQSGGTEAFF.

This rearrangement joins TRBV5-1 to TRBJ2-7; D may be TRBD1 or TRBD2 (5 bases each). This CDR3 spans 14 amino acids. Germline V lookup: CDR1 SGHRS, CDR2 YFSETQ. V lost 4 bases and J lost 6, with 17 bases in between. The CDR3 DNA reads TGCGCCAGCAGCCACGGGGCGGCCGAGGGCGAGCAGTACTTC. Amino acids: CASSHGAAEGEQYF.

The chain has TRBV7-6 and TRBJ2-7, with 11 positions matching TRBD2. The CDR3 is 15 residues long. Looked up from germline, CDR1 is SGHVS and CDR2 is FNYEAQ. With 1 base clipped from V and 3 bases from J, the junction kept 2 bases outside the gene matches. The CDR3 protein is CASSLGTSGLYEQYF. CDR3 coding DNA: TGTGCCAGCAGCTTAGGGACTAGCGGGCTCTACGAGCAGTACTTC.

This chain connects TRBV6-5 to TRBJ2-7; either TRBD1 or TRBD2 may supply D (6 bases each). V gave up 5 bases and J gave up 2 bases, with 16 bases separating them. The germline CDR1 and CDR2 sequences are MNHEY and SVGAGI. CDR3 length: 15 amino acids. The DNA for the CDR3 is TGTGCCAGCAGTCCCGGGGGCAGGCCCACCTACGAGCAGTACTTC. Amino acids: CASSPGGRPTYEQYF.

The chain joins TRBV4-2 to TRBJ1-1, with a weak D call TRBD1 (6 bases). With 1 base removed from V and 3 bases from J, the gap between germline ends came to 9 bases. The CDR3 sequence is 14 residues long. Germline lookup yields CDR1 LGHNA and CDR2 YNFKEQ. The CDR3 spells CASSQGEGDTEAFF. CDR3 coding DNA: TGTGCCAGCAGCCAAGGGGAGGGGGACACTGAAGCTTTCTTT.

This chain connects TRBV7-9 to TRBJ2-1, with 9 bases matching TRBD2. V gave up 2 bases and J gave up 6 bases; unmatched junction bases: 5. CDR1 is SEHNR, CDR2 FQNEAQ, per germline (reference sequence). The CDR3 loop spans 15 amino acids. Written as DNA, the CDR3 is TGTGCCAGCAGCTTAATGGCGGGAGGGTCCAATGAGCAGTTCTTC. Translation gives CASSLMAGGSNEQFF. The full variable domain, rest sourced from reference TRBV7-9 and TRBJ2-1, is DTGVSQNPRHKITKRGQNVTFRCDPISEHNRLYWYRQTLGQGPEFLTYFQNEAQLEKSRLLSDRFSAERPKGSFSTLEIQRTEQGDSAMYLCASSLMAGGSNEQFFGPGTRLTVL.

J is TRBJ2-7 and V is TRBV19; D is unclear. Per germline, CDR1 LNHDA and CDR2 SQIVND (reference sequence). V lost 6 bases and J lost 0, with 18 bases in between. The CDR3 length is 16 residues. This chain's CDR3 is CASSKQRTVSSYEQYF. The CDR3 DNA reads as TGTGCCAGTAGCAAACAAAGGACGGTTAGCTCCTACGAGCAGTACTTC.

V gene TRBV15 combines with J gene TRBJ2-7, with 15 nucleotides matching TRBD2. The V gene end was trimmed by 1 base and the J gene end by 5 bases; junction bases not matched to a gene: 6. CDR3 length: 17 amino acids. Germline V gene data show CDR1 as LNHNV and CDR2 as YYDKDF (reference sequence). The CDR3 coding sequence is TGTGCCACCAGCAGAGGGGGACTAGCGGGAGGCAGGGACGAGCAGTACTTC. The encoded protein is CATSRGGLAGGRDEQYF.

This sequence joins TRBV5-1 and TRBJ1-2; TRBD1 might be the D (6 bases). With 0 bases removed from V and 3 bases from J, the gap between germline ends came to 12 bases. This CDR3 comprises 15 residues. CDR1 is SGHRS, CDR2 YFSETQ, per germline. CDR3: CASSLARGADYGYTF. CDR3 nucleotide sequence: TGCGCCAGCAGCTTGGCCAGGGGTGCGGACTATGGCTACACCTTC.

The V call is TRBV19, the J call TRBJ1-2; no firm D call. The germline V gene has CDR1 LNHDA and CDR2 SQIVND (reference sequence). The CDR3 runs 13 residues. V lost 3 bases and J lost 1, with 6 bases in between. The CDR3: CASSIGVNYGYTF. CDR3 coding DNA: TGTGCCAGTAGTATTGGGGTTAACTATGGCTACACCTTC.

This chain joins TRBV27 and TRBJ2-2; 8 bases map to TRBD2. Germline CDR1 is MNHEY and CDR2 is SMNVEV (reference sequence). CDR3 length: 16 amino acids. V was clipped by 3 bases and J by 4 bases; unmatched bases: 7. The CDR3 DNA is TGTGCCAGCAGTTTTAGGCCTAGCGGGCGCACCGGGGAGCTGTTTTTT. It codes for CASSFRPSGRTGELFF.

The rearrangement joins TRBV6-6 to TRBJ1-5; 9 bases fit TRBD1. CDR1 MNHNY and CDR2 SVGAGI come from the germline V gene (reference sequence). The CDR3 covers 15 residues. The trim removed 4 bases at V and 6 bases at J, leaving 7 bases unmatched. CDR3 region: CASSSTGGEGQPQHF. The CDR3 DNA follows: TGTGCCAGCAGTTCAACAGGGGGCGAAGGTCAGCCCCAGCATTTT.

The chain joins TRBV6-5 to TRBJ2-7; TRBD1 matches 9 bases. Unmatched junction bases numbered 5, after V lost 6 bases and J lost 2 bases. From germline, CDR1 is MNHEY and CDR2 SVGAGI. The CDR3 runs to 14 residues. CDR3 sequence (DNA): TGTGCCAGCAGAACAGGACAGGGGACCTACGAGCAGTACTTC. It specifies CASRTGQGTYEQYF.

Written as DNA, the CDR3 is TGCGCCAGCAGCCAAGGTATCGGATCCTACGAGCAGTACTTC. It codes for CASSQGIGSYEQYF. This chain joins TRBV4-1 and TRBJ2-7, with D uncertain. The ends were cut back, 1 base at V and 1 base at J, with 8 bases in the middle. Per the germline V gene, CDR1 is MGHRA and CDR2 is YSYEKL. CDR3 length: 14 residues.

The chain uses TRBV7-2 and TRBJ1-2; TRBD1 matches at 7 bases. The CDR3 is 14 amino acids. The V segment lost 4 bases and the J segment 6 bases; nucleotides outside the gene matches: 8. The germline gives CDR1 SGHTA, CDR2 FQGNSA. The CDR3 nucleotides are TGTGCCAGCAGCTCCCTGGGACAGACGAATGGCTACACCTTC. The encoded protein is CASSSLGQTNGYTF.

As DNA, the CDR3 is TGCGCCAGCAGCTTGGCCCCAGGGAGAGGCACTGAAGCTTTCTTT. Encoded protein: CASSLAPGRGTEAFF. V and J are TRBV5-1 and TRBJ1-1; a possible D gene is TRBD1 (5 bases). The germline CDR1 and CDR2 sequences are SGHRS and YFSETQ. CDR3 size: 15 residues. Trimming cost V 0 bases and J 4 bases, with 13 bases left between them.

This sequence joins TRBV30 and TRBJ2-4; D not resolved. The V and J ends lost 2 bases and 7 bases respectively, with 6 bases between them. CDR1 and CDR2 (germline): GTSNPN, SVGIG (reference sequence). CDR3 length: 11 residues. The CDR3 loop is CAWSSQNIQYF. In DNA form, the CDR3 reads TGTGCCTGGAGTTCTCAGAACATTCAGTACTTC. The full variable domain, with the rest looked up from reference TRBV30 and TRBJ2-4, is SQTIHQWPATLVQPVGSPLSLECTVEGTSNPNLYWYRQAAGRGLQLLFYSVGIGQISSEVPQNLSASRPQDRQFILSSKKLLLSDSGFYLCAWSSQNIQYFGAGTRLSVL.

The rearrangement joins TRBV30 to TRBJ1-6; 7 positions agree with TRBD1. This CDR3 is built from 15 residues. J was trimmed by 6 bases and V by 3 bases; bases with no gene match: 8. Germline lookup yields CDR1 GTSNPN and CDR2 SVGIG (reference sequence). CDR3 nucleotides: TGTGCCTGGAGCGCCCCGGACAGGACTAATTCACCCCTCCACTTT. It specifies CAWSAPDRTNSPLHF.

Written as DNA, the CDR3 is TGCGCCAGCAGCCAAGAGGTACGGGGCTCCTACAATGAGCAGTTCTTC. Translation: CASSQEVRGSYNEQFF. V gene TRBV4-1 combines with J gene TRBJ2-1; possibly TRBD2 for D (5 bases). Trimming shortened V by 0 bases and J by 0 bases, and 9 bases separated the two germline ends. The CDR3 runs 16 residues. Germline CDR1 reads MGHRA; CDR2 reads YSYEKL.

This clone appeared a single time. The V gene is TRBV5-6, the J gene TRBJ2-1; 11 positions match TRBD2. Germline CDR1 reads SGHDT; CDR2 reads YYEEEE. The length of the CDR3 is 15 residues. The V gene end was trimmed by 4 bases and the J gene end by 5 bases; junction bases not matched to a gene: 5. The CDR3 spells CASSAGTSGHNEQFF. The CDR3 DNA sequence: TGTGCCAGCAGCGCTGGGACTAGCGGACACAATGAGCAGTTCTTC.

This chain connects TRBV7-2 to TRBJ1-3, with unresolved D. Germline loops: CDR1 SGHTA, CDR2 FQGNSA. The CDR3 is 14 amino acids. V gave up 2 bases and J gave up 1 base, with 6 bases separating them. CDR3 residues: CASSLIGSGNTIYF. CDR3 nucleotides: TGTGCCAGCAGCTTAATTGGGTCTGGAAACACCATATATTTT.

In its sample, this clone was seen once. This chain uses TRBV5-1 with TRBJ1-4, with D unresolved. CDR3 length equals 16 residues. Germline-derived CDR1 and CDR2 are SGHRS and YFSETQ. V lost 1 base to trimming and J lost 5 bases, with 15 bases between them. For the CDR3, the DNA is TGCGCCAGCAGCTTGTCTTCGGCCACGGGCAATGAAAAACTGTTTTTT. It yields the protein CASSLSSATGNEKLFF.

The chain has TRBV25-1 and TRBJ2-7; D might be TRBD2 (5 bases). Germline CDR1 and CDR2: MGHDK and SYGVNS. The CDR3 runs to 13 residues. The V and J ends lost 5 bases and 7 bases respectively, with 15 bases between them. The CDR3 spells CASSMTLSGEQYF. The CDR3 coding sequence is TGTGCCAGCAGTATGACTTTATCGGGGGAGCAGTACTTC.

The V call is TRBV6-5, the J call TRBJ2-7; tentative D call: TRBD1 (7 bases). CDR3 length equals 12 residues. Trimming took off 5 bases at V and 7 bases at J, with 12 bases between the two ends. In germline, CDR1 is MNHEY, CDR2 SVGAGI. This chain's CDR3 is CASSAGQREQYF. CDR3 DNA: TGTGCCAGCAGTGCGGGACAGCGGGAGCAGTACTTC.

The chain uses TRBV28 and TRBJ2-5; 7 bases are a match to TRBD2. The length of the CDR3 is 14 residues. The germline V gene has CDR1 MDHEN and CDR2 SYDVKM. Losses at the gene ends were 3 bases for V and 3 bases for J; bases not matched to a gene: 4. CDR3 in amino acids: CASSFTGGKETQYF. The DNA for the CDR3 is TGTGCCAGCAGTTTCACCGGGGGGAAAGAGACCCAGTACTTC.

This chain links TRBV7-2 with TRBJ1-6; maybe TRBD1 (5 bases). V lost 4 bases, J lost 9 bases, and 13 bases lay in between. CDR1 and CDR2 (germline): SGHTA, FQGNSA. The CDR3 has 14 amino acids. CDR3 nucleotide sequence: TGTGCCAGCAGCTCCAGATTTGGGGCTTCACCCCTCCACTTT. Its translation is CASSSRFGASPLHF.

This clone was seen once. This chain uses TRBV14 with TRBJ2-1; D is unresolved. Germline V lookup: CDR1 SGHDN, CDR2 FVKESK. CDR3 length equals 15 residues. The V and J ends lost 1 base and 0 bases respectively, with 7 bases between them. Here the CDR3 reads CASSQGWGSYNEQFF. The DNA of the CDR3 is TGTGCCAGCAGCCAAGGGTGGGGCTCCTACAATGAGCAGTTCTTC.

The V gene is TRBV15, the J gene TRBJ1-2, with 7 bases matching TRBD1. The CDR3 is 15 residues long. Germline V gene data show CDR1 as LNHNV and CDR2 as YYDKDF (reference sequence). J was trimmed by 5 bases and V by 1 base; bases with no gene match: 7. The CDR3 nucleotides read TGTGCCACCAGCAGAGCGTTAGGACAGGCTTATGGCTACACCTTC. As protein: CATSRALGQAYGYTF.

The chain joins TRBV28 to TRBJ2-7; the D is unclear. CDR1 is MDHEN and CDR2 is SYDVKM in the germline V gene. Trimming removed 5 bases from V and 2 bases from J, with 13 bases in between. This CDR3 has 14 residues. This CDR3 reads CASSPQAITYEQYF. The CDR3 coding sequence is TGTGCCAGCAGTCCTCAGGCTATCACCTACGAGCAGTACTTC.